Shown below are 26 T cell receptor beta chains from a single sample sequenced in a study of response to subunit inactivated influenza vaccine. In TCRdb, the RT-PCR reads were re-called with MiXCR into one record per CDR3 protein. The repertoire has around 790,000 distinct CDR3 sequences, 21% of them found once; the top ten carry roughly a tenth. This material consisted of PBMCs from blood, taken 4 to 6 days after vaccination. These receptors all stem from a man between 45 and 60 years old who received an inactivated influenza vaccine.

This clonotype has more than one count but fewer than ten. The chain employs TRBV12-3 or TRBV12-4 and TRBJ1-2, with D maybe TRBD1 (5 bases). Trimming removed 4 bases at V and 1 base at J, with 13 bases between. The CDR3 has 15 residues. Here the CDR3 reads CASSSPDMSNYGYTF. For the CDR3, the DNA is TGTGCCAGCAGTTCTCCGGACATGAGTAACTATGGCTACACCTTC.

The chain uses TRBV9 and TRBJ2-1; 15 positions match TRBD2. Per the germline V gene, CDR1 is SGDLS and CDR2 is YYNGEE. Trimming cost V 3 bases and J 0 bases; bases outside gene matches: 7. CDR3 length: 19 amino acids. The CDR3 DNA is TGTGCCAGCAGCGGGGGGACTAGCGGGAGGAAAAGCTCCTACAATGAGCAGTTCTTC. Residues: CASSGGTSGRKSSYNEQFF.

J is TRBJ2-2 and V is TRBV6-5; D unclear. The CDR3 runs to 14 residues. Germline-derived CDR1 and CDR2 are MNHEY and SVGAGI. Trimming stripped 6 bases from V and 1 base from J, with 9 bases between. CDR3 DNA sequence: TGTGCCAGCAGATTCAACTGGAACACCGGGGAGCTGTTTTTT. Residues: CASRFNWNTGELFF.

This clonotype was detected ten times or more. This chain links TRBV11-2 with TRBJ2-2; D call uncertain. This CDR3 spans 12 amino acids. Germline CDR1 is SGHAT and CDR2 is FQNNGV. V was clipped by 2 bases and J by 6 bases, with 4 bases between them. Here the CDR3 DNA reads TGTGCCAGCAGCTTACTCTCCGGGGAGCTGTTTTTT. Residues: CASSLLSGELFF. The complete variable domain, with remaining parts taken from reference TRBV11-2 and TRBJ2-2, reads EAGVAQSPRYKIIEKRQSVAFWCNPISGHATLYWYQQILGQGPKLLIQFQNNGVVDDSQLPKDRFSAERLKGVDSTLKIQPAKLEDSAVYLCASSLLSGELFFGEGSRLTVL.

The chain joins TRBV6-5 to TRBJ2-5; 8 bases match TRBD1. Germline V gene data show CDR1 as MNHEY and CDR2 as SVGAGI. The CDR3 sequence is 11 residues long. CDR3 loop: CATRGPETQYF. DNA of the CDR3: TGTGCTACCAGGGGGCCAGAGACCCAGTACTTC.

This clonotype was seen more than once but under ten times. The chain carries TRBV5-1 and TRBJ2-7; 7 nucleotides agree with TRBD1. The CDR3 is 17 residues long. The germline gives CDR1 SGHRS, CDR2 YFSETQ. J was trimmed by 0 bases and V by 4 bases; bases with no gene match: 13. The CDR3 reads CASSPAQGQRSSYEQYF. The DNA for the CDR3 is TGCGCCAGCAGCCCAGCCCAGGGACAGAGGAGCTCCTACGAGCAGTACTTC.

In this sample, this clonotype turned up many times. The genes are TRBV7-9 and TRBJ1-1; TRBD1 might be the D (5 bases). Looked up from germline, CDR1 is SEHNR and CDR2 is FQNEAQ (reference sequence). The CDR3 is 13 amino acids. The V and J ends lost 5 bases and 1 base respectively, with 8 bases between them. The CDR3 region is CASSPGGNTEAFF. The CDR3 bases are TGTGCCAGCAGCCCGGGGGGGAACACTGAAGCTTTCTTT.

A few counts support this clonotype. Its ends do not fully match the called genes, so a read error is possible. V usage is TRBV20-1 and J usage is TRBJ1-2; TRBD1 aligns across 10 bases. The CDR3 covers 12 residues. In germline, CDR1 is DFQATT, CDR2 SNEGSKA (reference sequence). The CDR3 reads CSARGDRGGYTF. The CDR3 nucleotides read TGCAGTGCGAGAGGGGACAGGGGTGGCTACACCTTC.

This chain links TRBV4-3 with TRBJ1-4; TRBD1 is a possible D gene (6 bases). The CDR3 sequence is 14 residues long. Germline loops: CDR1 LGHNA, CDR2 YSLEER. V lost 1 base and J 5 bases, leaving 8 bases between the germline ends. The CDR3 region is CASSQARGNEKLFF. DNA of the CDR3: TGCGCCAGCAGCCAAGCCAGGGGAAATGAAAAACTGTTTTTT.

This rearrangement joins TRBV6-4 to TRBJ2-5, with no clear D. Germline lookup yields CDR1 MRHNA and CDR2 SNTAGT. Trimming pared 4 bases from V and 0 bases from J, leaving 6 bases between. The CDR3 extends over 13 amino acids. The CDR3 here is CASSGNHQETQYF. CDR3 DNA: TGTGCCAGCAGTGGAAACCACCAAGAGACCCAGTACTTC.

V is TRBV29-1 and J is TRBJ2-1, with D unresolved. V lost 4 bases and J lost 7, with 14 bases in between. The CDR3 length is 13 residues. CDR1 is SQVTM and CDR2 is ANQGSEA in the germline V gene. CDR3 nucleotides: TGCAGCGTTGGGGTCTACGAAGGAAATGAGCAGTTCTTC. It codes for CSVGVYEGNEQFF.

The chain uses TRBV7-3 and TRBJ2-3, with TRBD2 identical over 13 bases. CDR3 length: 17 residues. The V gene's germline CDR1 is SGHTA and CDR2 FQGTGA. J was trimmed by 1 base and V by 6 bases; bases with no gene match: 7. CDR3 loop: CASSLLAGGRGTDTQYF. In DNA form, the CDR3 reads TGTGCCAGCAGTTTACTAGCGGGAGGGCGAGGCACAGATACGCAGTATTTT.

The chain carries TRBV20-1 and TRBJ1-4, with 10 positions matching TRBD1. Trimming took 5 bases from V and 8 from J; bases not matched to a gene: 5. Germline V gives CDR1 DFQATT, CDR2 SNEGSKA (reference sequence). This CDR3 is built from 13 residues. This CDR3 is CSAPGQGREKLFF. The CDR3 DNA follows: TGCAGTGCTCCGGGACAGGGGCGAGAAAAACTGTTTTTT.

This clonotype was counted ten times or more. J is TRBJ2-5 and V is TRBV10-2; a possible D gene is TRBD1 (7 bases). Germline V lookup: CDR1 WSHSY, CDR2 SAAADI. V was shortened by 2 bases and J by 5 bases, with 21 bases between the two germline ends. This CDR3 is 17 amino acids long. The CDR3 spells CASSEPLQGRSRETQYF. In nucleotides, the CDR3 is TGCGCCAGCAGTGAGCCTTTACAGGGGAGGTCCAGGGAGACCCAGTACTTC.

This clonotype has more than one count but fewer than ten. The chain uses TRBV5-6 and TRBJ2-3; a possible D gene is TRBD2 (5 bases). CDR1 and CDR2 from the germline V gene are SGHDT and YYEEEE. Trimming cost V 2 bases and J 8 bases, with 15 bases left between them. CDR3 length: 14 amino acids. The CDR3 sequence: CASSFPGNEGTQYF. CDR3 bases: TGTGCCAGCAGCTTCCCGGGGAATGAGGGTACGCAGTATTTT.

The V and J genes are TRBV9 and TRBJ2-1; TRBD2 matches at 9 bases. CDR1 and CDR2 (germline): SGDLS, YYNGEE. The V gene end was trimmed by 0 bases and the J gene end by 10 bases; junction bases not matched to a gene: 17. The CDR3 is 18 residues long. CDR3 bases: TGTGCCAGCAGCGTAGACCCCCGCCCGGGACTAGCATCTGACGAGCAGTTCTTC. Protein sequence: CASSVDPRPGLASDEQFF.

This clonotype was detected a few times. The chain couples TRBV15 to TRBJ2-2, with 14 positions matching TRBD2. CDR1 LNHNV and CDR2 YYDKDF come from the germline V gene (reference sequence). This CDR3 comprises 18 residues. The trim removed 4 bases at V and 1 base at J, leaving 5 bases unmatched. CDR3 protein: CATSKGLAGALNTGELFF. DNA of the CDR3: TGTGCCACCAGCAAGGGACTAGCGGGAGCTTTGAACACCGGGGAGCTGTTTTTT.

This clonotype has a handful of counts. The chain links TRBV6-5 to TRBJ2-7, with D perhaps TRBD1 (6 bases). This CDR3 has 15 amino acids. V lost 2 bases and J lost 0, with 11 bases in between. The germline V gene has CDR1 MNHEY and CDR2 SVGAGI. As DNA, the CDR3 is TGTGCCAGCAGTTACGGTCAGGGGATCTCCTACGAGCAGTACTTC. It translates to CASSYGQGISYEQYF.

This clonotype has more than one count but fewer than ten. V is TRBV12-3 or TRBV12-4 and J is TRBJ1-5; D gene unclear. V shed 5 bases and J shed 2 bases, with 7 bases lying between them. The CDR3 is 13 amino acids. CDR3 DNA sequence: TGTGCCAGCAGTCCCATGGGCAATCAGCCCCAGCATTTT. This codes for CASSPMGNQPQHF.

The chain couples TRBV18 to TRBJ2-5; D possibly corresponds to TRBD2 (5 bases). V was pared by 0 bases and J by 3 bases, with 5 bases between. CDR1 is KGHSH, CDR2 LQKENI, per germline. The CDR3 runs 13 residues. The CDR3 sequence is CASSPPREETQYF. The CDR3 nucleotides read TGTGCCAGCTCACCACCGAGGGAAGAGACCCAGTACTTC. Together with reference TRBV18 and TRBJ2-5, the CDR3 gives the full variable domain: NAGVMQNPRHLVRRRGQEARLRCSPMKGHSHVYWYRQLPEEGLKFMVYLQKENIIDESGMPKERFSAEFPKEGPSILRIQQVVRGDSAAYFCASSPPREETQYFGPGTRLLVL.

This clonotype has just a few counts. This chain uses TRBV15 with TRBJ1-5; 7 positions match TRBD1. Germline CDR1 is LNHNV and CDR2 is YYDKDF (reference sequence). V shed 0 bases, J shed 4 bases, and the junction held 9 bases outside the gene matches. The CDR3 length is 17 residues. CDR3 in amino acids: CATSRDRRGQNNQPQHF. DNA for the CDR3: TGTGCCACCAGCAGAGATCGAAGGGGACAGAATAATCAGCCCCAGCATTTT.

This clonotype has at least ten counts. The chain combines TRBV7-9 with TRBJ2-1; TRBD2 is a possible D gene (5 bases). Trimming took 5 bases from V and 3 from J, leaving 5 bases between them. The germline V gene encodes CDR1 SEHNR and CDR2 FQNEAQ (reference sequence). CDR3 length: 12 residues. The CDR3, as DNA: TGTGCCAGCAGCCGGGACTACAATGAGCAGTTCTTC. It yields the protein CASSRDYNEQFF.

This clonotype was observed a handful of times. The chain employs TRBV7-2 and TRBJ2-5; 9 bases fit TRBD2. Trimming took 3 bases from V and 1 from J; bases not matched to a gene: 6. CDR1 and CDR2 (germline): SGHTA, FQGNSA. CDR3 length: 16 residues. In DNA, the CDR3 is TGTGCCAGCAGCTTCCTGGGACTAGCTGCCCAAGAGACCCAGTACTTC. Its protein is CASSFLGLAAQETQYF.

This chain uses TRBV4-3 with TRBJ2-1, with 10 bases matching TRBD2. There are 20 residues in the CDR3. Germline trimming cut 1 base from V and 0 bases from J; bases unmatched to any gene: 12. The germline CDR1 and CDR2 sequences are LGHNA and YSLEER. Written as DNA, the CDR3 is TGCGCCAGCAGCCAAGCTCCGGGACTAGCGTTCGCGGGCTCCTACAATGAGCAGTTCTTC. It is translated as CASSQAPGLAFAGSYNEQFF.

This clonotype has at least ten counts. The rearrangement uses TRBV12-3 or TRBV12-4 and TRBJ1-4; 9 bases are shared with TRBD1. This CDR3 comprises 14 residues. The V and J ends lost 3 bases and 6 bases, in that order; junction bases with no gene match: 2. As DNA, the CDR3 is TGTGCCAGCAGTTTTGGGACAGGGTATGAAAAACTGTTTTTT. Its translation is CASSFGTGYEKLFF.

The rearrangement joins TRBV4-3 to TRBJ2-2; no firm D call. V lost 5 bases and J lost 2, with 12 bases in between. CDR3 length equals 15 residues. The germline CDR1 and CDR2 sequences are LGHNA and YSLEER. The CDR3 protein is CASSTTDGNTGELFF. As DNA, the CDR3 is TGCGCCAGCAGCACCACGGACGGTAACACCGGGGAGCTGTTTTTT.